This is a list of T cell receptor beta chains from one sample in a study of OX40 agonist ivuxolimab in advanced cancers. Clones were read by immunoSEQ multiplex PCR, and TCRdb kept only the in-frame ones, dropping some. The repertoire holds 40,000 to 55,000 clones, 70% to 90% seen once, with around 7% in the top ten. Material: CD4+ or CD8+ T cells sorted from blood, obtained in a trial of the OX40 agonist ivuxolimab. The receptor set was obtained from an adult with an advanced solid tumor such as melanoma, head and neck, liver or kidney cancer. Both conserved end residues are part of each CDR3. A D gene is named only where the DNA matches it firmly. Part of the rows lack a size; the others show once, few, many or a class for expanded clones.

d_call	v_call	clone_size	j_call	cdr3_aa	cdr3_nt
.	TRBV19	.	TRBJ2-5	CARIETQYF	TGTGCCAGAATAGAGACCCAGTACTTC
.	TRBV5-1	.	TRBJ2-1	CASSTLPNEQFF	TGCGCCAGCAGCACATTACCCAATGAGCAGTTCTTC
.	TRBV9	few	TRBJ2-3	CASSVVGIAADTQYF	TGTGCCAGCAGCGTAGTAGGAATAGCCGCGGATACGCAGTATTTT
TRBD1	TRBV15	.	TRBJ1-1	CATSRGQGPMRTEAFF	TGTGCCACCAGCAGAGGACAGGGGCCGATGAGAACTGAAGCTTTCTTT
.	TRBV29-1	few	TRBJ1-1	CSVSRRINTEAFF	TGCAGCGTTTCCAGGAGGATTAACACTGAAGCTTTCTTT
.	TRBV19	once	TRBJ1-4	CASAGTQRGFNEKLFF	TGTGCCAGCGCCGGGACTCAGAGGGGGTTTAATGAAAAACTGTTTTTT
.	TRBV5-1	.	TRBJ1-2	CASSFRQSTLANYGYTF	TGCGCCAGCAGCTTTCGACAGTCCACTTTAGCTAACTATGGCTACACCTTC
TRBD2	TRBV5-1	few	TRBJ2-4	CASSRPTSGGDLAKNIQYF	TGCGCCAGCAGCCGACCGACTAGCGGGGGGGACCTAGCCAAAAACATTCAGTACTTC
TRBD2	TRBV7-8	.	TRBJ2-7	CASSSIAGPRSYEQYF	TGTGCCAGCAGCTCAATAGCGGGGCCCCGCTCCTACGAGCAGTACTTC
.	TRBV2	.	TRBJ2-7	CASSDPNYEQYF	TGTGCCAGCAGTGATCCCAACTACGAGCAGTACTTC
.	TRBV6-4	.	TRBJ1-1	CASSDVPGTQAFF	TGTGCCAGCAGTGACGTACCGGGGACCCAAGCTTTCTTT
TRBD1	TRBV2	.	TRBJ1-1	CASNGQGGTEAFF	TGTGCCAGCAACGGACAGGGAGGAACTGAAGCTTTCTTT
.	TRBV5-1	.	TRBJ1-2	CASSPTGEGRYGYTF	TGCGCCAGCAGCCCAACCGGAGAAGGGAGATATGGCTACACCTTC
.	TRBV18	.	TRBJ1-2	CASSTGRGNYGYTF	TGTGCCAGCTCAACAGGGCGGGGAAACTATGGCTACACCTTC
.	TRBV6-5	.	TRBJ2-4	CASTNLGSIQYF	TGTGCCAGCACTAATCTAGGGAGCATTCAGTACTTC
TRBD1	TRBV9	.	TRBJ2-5	CASSTQGLEGETQYF	TGTGCCAGCAGTACACAGGGGTTAGAGGGAGAGACCCAGTACTTC
.	TRBV29-1	.	TRBJ1-4	CSVESHRATNEKLFF	TGCAGCGTTGAGAGCCACCGCGCAACTAATGAAAAACTGTTTTTT
.	TRBV11-2	.	TRBJ1-3	CASSSSPGSGNTIYF	TGTGCCAGCAGCTCCAGTCCCGGGTCTGGAAACACCATATATTTT
.	TRBV5-1	.	TRBJ2-7	CASSTLQGPYEQYF	TGCGCCAGCAGCACCCTACAGGGACCCTACGAGCAGTACTTC
.	TRBV7-9	.	TRBJ2-5	CASSFLADSLDGETQYF	TGTGCCAGCAGCTTTCTTGCCGACTCCCTGGATGGGGAGACCCAGTACTTC
.	TRBV6-1	.	TRBJ2-3	CASSEDRNTDTQYF	TGTGCCAGCAGTGAAGACAGAAACACAGATACGCAGTATTTT
.	TRBV6-1	.	TRBJ2-5	CASSETALETQYF	TGTGCCAGCAGTGAAACCGCCCTGGAGACCCAGTACTTC
TRBD2	TRBV29-1	.	TRBJ2-3	CSVDPLAGTSTDTQYF	TGCAGCGTTGATCCACTAGCGGGTACTAGCACAGATACGCAGTATTTT
.	TRBV28	.	TRBJ1-2	CASSVGPSNYGYTF	TGTGCCAGCAGCGTGGGTCCTTCTAACTATGGCTACACCTTC
TRBD2	TRBV6-5	.	TRBJ2-7	CASSFSGGGPYEQYF	TGTGCCAGCAGTTTTAGCGGGGGGGGTCCCTACGAGCAGTACTTC
.	TRBV21-1	few	TRBJ1-6	CASLNGDRHPPLHF	TGTGCCAGCTTAAATGGGGACAGGCACCCACCCCTCCACTTT
.	TRBV7-9	.	TRBJ1-2	CASSLAPGVDNTF	TGTGCCAGCAGCTTAGCGCCAGGGGTAGACAACACCTTC
.	TRBV12-5	.	TRBJ2-6	CASGFAGESSGANVLTF	TGTGCTAGTGGTTTCGCCGGGGAGAGCTCTGGGGCCAACGTCCTGACTTTC
.	TRBV28	once	TRBJ1-5	CASTTQGNQPQHF	TGTGCCAGCACAACTCAGGGTAATCAGCCCCAGCATTTT
TRBD2	TRBV19	.	TRBJ2-7	CASSMGTSGGVYEQYF	TGTGCCAGTAGTATGGGTACTAGCGGGGGGGTCTACGAGCAGTACTTC
.	TRBV11-2	.	TRBJ1-4	CASSTPGMGNEKLFF	TGTGCCAGCAGCACCCCCGGGATGGGAAATGAAAAACTGTTTTTT
.	TRBV18	.	TRBJ2-6	CASSPVHSGANVLTF	TGTGCCAGCTCACCGGTTCACTCTGGGGCCAACGTCCTGACTTTC
TRBD2	TRBV7-9	.	TRBJ2-2	CASRWEGPHLKNTGELFF	TGTGCCAGCAGGTGGGAGGGGCCGCACCTCAAAAACACCGGGGAGCTGTTTTTT
.	TRBV6-6	few	TRBJ1-6	CASSYALPGRGQPLHF	TGTGCCAGCAGTTACGCACTGCCGGGGAGAGGGCAACCCCTCCACTTT
.	TRBV18	.	TRBJ2-2	CASSRDGGGELFF	TGTGCCAGCTCAAGGGACGGAGGCGGGGAGCTGTTTTTT
TRBD1	TRBV5-1	.	TRBJ1-1	CASSLGLRDRGAEAFF	TGCGCCAGCAGCTTGGGACTTAGGGACAGGGGCGCTGAAGCTTTCTTT
.	TRBV6-1	.	TRBJ1-2	CASRNGQFYGYTF	TGTGCCAGCAGAAATGGACAGTTCTATGGCTACACCTTC
TRBD1	TRBV6-5	.	TRBJ1-4	CASRVGQGGEKLFF	TGTGCCAGCAGGGTGGGACAGGGGGGAGAAAAACTGTTTTTT
.	TRBV5-1	.	TRBJ1-2	CASSPVGGGEGYTF	TGCGCCAGCTCCCCGGTTGGGGGTGGAGAAGGCTACACCTTC
TRBD2	TRBV18	.	TRBJ2-7	CASSPSPTGGGRKYEQYF	TGTGCCAGCTCACCGTCCCCCACGGGCGGGGGGCGCAAATACGAGCAGTACTTC
TRBD1	TRBV25-1	.	TRBJ1-1	CASANRGSAEAFF	TGTGCCAGCGCAAACAGGGGGTCCGCTGAAGCTTTCTTT
.	TRBV11-2	few	TRBJ1-3	CASSLDQASGNTIYF	TGTGCCAGCAGCTTAGATCAGGCTTCTGGAAACACCATATATTTT
.	TRBV7-3	.	TRBJ1-1	CASSLRSNTEAFF	TGTGCCAGCAGCTTAAGGAGTAACACTGAAGCTTTCTTT
.	TRBV27	.	TRBJ2-6	CASSFYPPGANVLTF	TGTGCCAGCAGTTTTTATCCCCCTGGGGCCAACGTCCTGACTTTC
.	TRBV5-4	.	TRBJ1-6	CASSFRAYNSPLHF	TGTGCCAGCAGCTTTCGAGCCTATAATTCACCCCTCCACTTT
.	TRBV6-5	.	TRBJ2-7	CASSYKFPGASYEQYF	TGTGCCAGCAGTTATAAGTTCCCAGGGGCATCCTACGAGCAGTACTTC
.	TRBV2	.	TRBJ2-1	CASSRDNEQFF	TGTGCCAGCAGTCGGGACAATGAGCAGTTCTTC
TRBD1	TRBV5-1	.	TRBJ2-7	CASSFRGLEGWAYEQYF	TGCGCCAGCAGCTTCAGGGGGCTGGAGGGTTGGGCCTACGAGCAGTACTTC
.	TRBV25-1	.	TRBJ2-5	CASAVLGTQYF	TGTGCCAGCGCTGTCCTCGGGACCCAGTACTTC